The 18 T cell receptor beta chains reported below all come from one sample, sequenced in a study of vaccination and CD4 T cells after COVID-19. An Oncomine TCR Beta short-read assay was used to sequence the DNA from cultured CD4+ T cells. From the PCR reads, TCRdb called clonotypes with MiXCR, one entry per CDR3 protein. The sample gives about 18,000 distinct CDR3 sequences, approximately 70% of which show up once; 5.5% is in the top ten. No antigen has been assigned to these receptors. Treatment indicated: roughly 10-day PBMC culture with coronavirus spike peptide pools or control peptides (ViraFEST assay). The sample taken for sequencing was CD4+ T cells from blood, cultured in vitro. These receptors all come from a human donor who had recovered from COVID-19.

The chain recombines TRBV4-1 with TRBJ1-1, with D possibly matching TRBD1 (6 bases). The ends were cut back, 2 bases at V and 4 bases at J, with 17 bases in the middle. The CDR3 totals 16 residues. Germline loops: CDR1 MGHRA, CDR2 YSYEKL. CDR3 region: CASSQTRSRGSTEAFF. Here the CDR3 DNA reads TGCGCCAGCAGCCAAACCCGGTCCAGGGGCTCCACTGAAGCTTTCTTT.

CDR3 protein: CASSSPLLQGYGYTF. The DNA of the CDR3 is TGTGCCAGCAGTTCCCCCCTACTTCAGGGCTATGGCTACACCTTC. The chain uses TRBV6-5 and TRBJ1-2; TRBD1 is a possible D gene (5 bases). The germline CDR1 and CDR2 sequences are MNHEY and SVGAGI. The CDR3 totals 15 residues. The germline V and J ends were trimmed by 4 bases and 4 bases, with 16 bases remaining between them.

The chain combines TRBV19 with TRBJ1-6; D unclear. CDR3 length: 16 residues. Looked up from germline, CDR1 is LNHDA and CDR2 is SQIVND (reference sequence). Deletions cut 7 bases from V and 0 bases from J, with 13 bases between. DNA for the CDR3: TGTGCCAGTACCCCCATCGGGCACTCCTATAATTCACCCCTCCACTTT. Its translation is CASTPIGHSYNSPLHF.

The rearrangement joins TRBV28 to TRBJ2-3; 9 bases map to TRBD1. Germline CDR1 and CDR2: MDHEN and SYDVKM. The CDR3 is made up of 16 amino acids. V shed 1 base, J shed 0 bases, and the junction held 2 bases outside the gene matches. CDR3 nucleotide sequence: TGTGCCAGCAGTTTATCGGGACAGGGAAGCACAGATACGCAGTATTTT. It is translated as CASSLSGQGSTDTQYF.

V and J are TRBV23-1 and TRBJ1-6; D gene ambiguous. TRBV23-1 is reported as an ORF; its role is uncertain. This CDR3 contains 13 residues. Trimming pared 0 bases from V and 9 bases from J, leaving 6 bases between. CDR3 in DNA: TGCGCCAGCAGTCAATCCGAGTTTTCACCCCTCCACTTT. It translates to CASSQSEFSPLHF.

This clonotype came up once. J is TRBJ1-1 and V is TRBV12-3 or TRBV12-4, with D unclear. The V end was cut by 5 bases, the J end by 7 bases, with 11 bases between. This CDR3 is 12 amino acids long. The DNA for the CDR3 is TGTGCCAGCAGTCCCCAGATATATGAAGCTTTCTTT. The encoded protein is CASSPQIYEAFF.

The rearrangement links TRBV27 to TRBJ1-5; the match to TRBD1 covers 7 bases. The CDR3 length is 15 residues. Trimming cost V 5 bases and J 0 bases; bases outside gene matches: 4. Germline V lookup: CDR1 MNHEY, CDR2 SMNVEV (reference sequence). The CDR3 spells CASSPGTASNQPQHF. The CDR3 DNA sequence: TGTGCCAGCAGTCCGGGGACAGCTAGCAATCAGCCCCAGCATTTT.

The CDR3 nucleotides read TGTGCCAGTAGCGCGACAAGGCAGGGCGGAAATTCACCCCTCCACTTT. This codes for CASSATRQGGNSPLHF. The chain carries TRBV19 and TRBJ1-6; tentatively, D is TRBD1 (5 bases). Germline V gene sequence: CDR1 LNHDA, CDR2 SQIVND (reference sequence). The CDR3 runs 16 residues. Trimming removed 6 bases at V and 7 bases at J, with 19 bases between. The full variable domain, its missing parts supplied by reference TRBV19 and TRBJ1-6, is DGGITQSPKYLFRKEGQNVTLSCEQNLNHDAMYWYRQDPGQGLRLIYYSQIVNDFQKGDIAEGYSVSREKKESFPLTVTSAQKNPTAFYLCASSATRQGGNSPLHFGNGTRLTVT.

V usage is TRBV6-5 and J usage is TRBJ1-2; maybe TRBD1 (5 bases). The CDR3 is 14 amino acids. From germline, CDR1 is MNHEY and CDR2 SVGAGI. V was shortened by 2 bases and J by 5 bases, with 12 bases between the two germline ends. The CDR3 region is CASSYEGTQYGYTF. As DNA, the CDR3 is TGTGCCAGCAGTTACGAGGGGACCCAGTATGGCTACACCTTC.

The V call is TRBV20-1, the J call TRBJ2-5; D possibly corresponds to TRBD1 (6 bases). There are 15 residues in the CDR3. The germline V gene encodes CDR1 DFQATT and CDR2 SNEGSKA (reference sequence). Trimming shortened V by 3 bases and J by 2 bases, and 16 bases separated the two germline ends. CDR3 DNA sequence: TGCAGTGCTAGGGTCCAGGGGAGTAGGCAAGAGACCCAGTACTTC. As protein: CSARVQGSRQETQYF.

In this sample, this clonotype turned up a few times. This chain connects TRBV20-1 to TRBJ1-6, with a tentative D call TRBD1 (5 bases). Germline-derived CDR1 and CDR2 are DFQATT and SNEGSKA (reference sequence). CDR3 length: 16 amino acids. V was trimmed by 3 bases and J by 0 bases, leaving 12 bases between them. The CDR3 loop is CSASTGGSSYNSPLHF. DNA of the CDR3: TGCAGTGCTAGTACGGGGGGGAGCTCCTATAATTCACCCCTCCACTTT.

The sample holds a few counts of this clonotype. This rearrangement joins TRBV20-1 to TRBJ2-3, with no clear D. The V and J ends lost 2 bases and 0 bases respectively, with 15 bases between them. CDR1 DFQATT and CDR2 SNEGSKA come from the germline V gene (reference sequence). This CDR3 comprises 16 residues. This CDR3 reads CSARSLGSFSTDTQYF. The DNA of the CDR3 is TGCAGTGCTAGATCCCTCGGAAGTTTTAGCACAGATACGCAGTATTTT.

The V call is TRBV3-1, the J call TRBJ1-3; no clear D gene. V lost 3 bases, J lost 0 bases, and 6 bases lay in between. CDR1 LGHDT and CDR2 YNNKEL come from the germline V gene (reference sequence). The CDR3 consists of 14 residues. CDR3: CASSQGFSGNTIYF. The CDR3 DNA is TGTGCCAGCAGCCAGGGGTTCTCTGGAAACACCATATATTTT. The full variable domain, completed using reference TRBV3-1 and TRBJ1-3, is DTAVSQTPKYLVTQMGNDKSIKCEQNLGHDTMYWYKQDSKKFLKIMFSYNNKELIINETVPNRFSPKSPDKAHLNLHINSLELGDSAVYFCASSQGFSGNTIYFGEGSWLTVV.

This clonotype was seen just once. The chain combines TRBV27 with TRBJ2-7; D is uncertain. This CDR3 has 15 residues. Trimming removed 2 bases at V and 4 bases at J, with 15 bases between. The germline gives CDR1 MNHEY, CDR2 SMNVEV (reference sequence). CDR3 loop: CASSLAVGTEYEQYF. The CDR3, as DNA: TGTGCCAGCAGTTTAGCCGTAGGAACAGAGTACGAGCAGTACTTC.

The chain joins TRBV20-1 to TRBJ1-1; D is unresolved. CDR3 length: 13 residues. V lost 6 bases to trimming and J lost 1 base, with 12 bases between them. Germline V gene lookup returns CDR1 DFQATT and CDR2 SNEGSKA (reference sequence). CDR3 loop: CSAGVSSNTEAFF. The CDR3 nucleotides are TGCAGTGCCGGGGTCTCTTCGAACACTGAAGCTTTCTTT.

CDR3 sequence reads: CARTRGRVDQPQHF. DNA for the CDR3: TGTGCCAGGACGCGGGGGCGGGTTGATCAGCCCCAGCATTTT. The chain links TRBV28 to TRBJ1-5, with D perhaps TRBD1 (6 bases). Germline V gene data show CDR1 as MDHEN and CDR2 as SYDVKM. This CDR3 has 14 residues. Trimming pared 9 bases from V and 5 bases from J, leaving 17 bases between.

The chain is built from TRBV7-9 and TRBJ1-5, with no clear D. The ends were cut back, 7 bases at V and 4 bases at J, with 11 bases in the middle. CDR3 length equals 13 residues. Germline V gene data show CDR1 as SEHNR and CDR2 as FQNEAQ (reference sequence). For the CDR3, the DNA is TGTGCCAGCATAGAACAGCATAATCAGCCCCAGCATTTT. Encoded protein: CASIEQHNQPQHF.

The DNA for the CDR3 is TGTGCCAGCAGTTACCGTACTGGGACAACAGATACGCAGTATTTT. Its protein product is CASSYRTGTTDTQYF. The rearrangement links TRBV6-2 or TRBV6-3 to TRBJ2-3; tentative D call: TRBD1 (6 bases). The CDR3 runs 15 residues. Trimming took off 2 bases at V and 3 bases at J, with 12 bases between the two ends. Germline CDR1 MNHEY, CDR2 SVGEGT.